A selection of T cell receptor beta chains follows, all from one sample in a study of T cells expressing NK-cell markers. No DNA is given; TCRdb re-called the 5' RACE reads and lists each CDR3 protein once. The sample totals approximately 380,000 distinct CDR3 sequences. Sample: blood T cells: a sorted CD56 or NKG2C T cell subset, CD4+ or CD8+ T cells, or bulk PBMC T cells (not recorded which). These receptors came from a man aged 18 to 70 in good health. Both conserved end residues are part of each CDR3.

V gene: TRBV6-5
J gene: TRBJ2-7
CDR3 protein: CASSYQSTSRYEQYF

V gene: TRBV20-1
J gene: TRBJ1-2
CDR3 protein: CSASYLANYGYTF

V gene: TRBV6-5
J gene: TRBJ2-5
CDR3 protein: CASSYGPGGETQYF

V gene: TRBV20-1
J gene: TRBJ2-4
CDR3 protein: CSASSLAGGKAKNIQYF

V gene: TRBV11-2
J gene: TRBJ2-2
CDR3 protein: CASSPGGAWGTGELFF

V gene: TRBV6-1
J gene: TRBJ2-1
CDR3 protein: CASSSVASGQNNEQFF

V gene: TRBV7-9
J gene: TRBJ2-4
CDR3 protein: CASSRAGGRIKNIQYF

V gene: TRBV7-4
J gene: TRBJ1-3
CDR3 protein: CASEGSLRNTIYF

V gene: TRBV19
J gene: TRBJ2-7
CDR3 protein: CASSMVADPSYEQYF

V gene: TRBV29-1
J gene: TRBJ2-1
CDR3 protein: CRIVPGQVHNEQFF

V gene: TRBV29-1
J gene: TRBJ2-2
CDR3 protein: CSVGRSAGELFF

V gene: TRBV4-2
J gene: TRBJ1-1
CDR3 protein: CASSQESGEAFF

V gene: TRBV6-2/TRBV6-3
J gene: TRBJ2-1
CDR3 protein: CASSPRTGVITNEQFF

V gene: TRBV20-1
J gene: TRBJ1-3
CDR3 protein: CSAGRDGNTIYF

V gene: TRBV5-6
J gene: TRBJ1-1
CDR3 protein: CASSLGRVRAEAFF

V gene: TRBV7-9
J gene: TRBJ2-5
CDR3 protein: CASSFGLAANQETQYF

V gene: TRBV27
J gene: TRBJ1-6
CDR3 protein: CASRGQSYSPLHF

V gene: TRBV7-9
J gene: TRBJ2-7
CDR3 protein: CASSRTGGLNSYEQYF

V gene: TRBV4-1
J gene: TRBJ2-5
CDR3 protein: CASSPGAQTGIQETQYF

V gene: TRBV6-4
J gene: TRBJ2-1
CDR3 protein: CASSDSGLAGDKQFF

V gene: TRBV7-2
J gene: TRBJ2-5
CDR3 protein: CASSRVPLETQYF

V gene: TRBV11-1
J gene: TRBJ2-4
CDR3 protein: CASSPRTGRAKNIQYF

V gene: TRBV18
J gene: TRBJ1-5
CDR3 protein: CASSPQGSNQPQHF

V gene: TRBV12-3/TRBV12-4
J gene: TRBJ1-1
CDR3 protein: CASSFEVSTEAFF

V gene: TRBV12-3/TRBV12-4
J gene: TRBJ2-7
CDR3 protein: CASSLRTSGGTSSYEQYF

V gene: TRBV5-6
J gene: TRBJ2-2
CDR3 protein: CASSPITRAGELFF

V gene: TRBV20-1
J gene: TRBJ2-7
CDR3 protein: CSARDGGELEQYF

V gene: TRBV10-3
J gene: TRBJ2-7
CDR3 protein: CAISDIIGTGGWEQYF

V gene: TRBV5-1
J gene: TRBJ1-4
CDR3 protein: CASSLETAIEKLFF

V gene: TRBV10-2
J gene: TRBJ2-3
CDR3 protein: CASKTGAATDTQYF

V gene: TRBV5-1
J gene: TRBJ2-6
CDR3 protein: CASSFGQMLLSSGANVLTF

V gene: TRBV6-1
J gene: TRBJ2-3
CDR3 protein: CASRLQRGGTDTQYF

V gene: TRBV6-5
J gene: TRBJ2-7
CDR3 protein: CASSYSFGREYEEQYF

V gene: TRBV7-3
J gene: TRBJ2-3
CDR3 protein: CASSLLTGVGTQYF

V gene: TRBV29-1
J gene: TRBJ1-3
CDR3 protein: CSVPSSGNTIYF

V gene: TRBV19
J gene: TRBJ2-1
CDR3 protein: CASSFKAYNEQFF

V gene: TRBV18
J gene: TRBJ2-2
CDR3 protein: CASSPLWTGTGNTGELFF

V gene: TRBV12-3/TRBV12-4
J gene: TRBJ1-6
CDR3 protein: CASTRKGQTYIGSPLHF

V gene: TRBV27
J gene: TRBJ2-5
CDR3 protein: CASSYSGQGSKTQYF

V gene: TRBV6-1
J gene: TRBJ1-2
CDR3 protein: CASSQVSDRGEHTF

V gene: TRBV15
J gene: TRBJ2-7
CDR3 protein: CATSRDLTTYEQYF

V gene: TRBV23-1
J gene: TRBJ2-2
CDR3 protein: CASSQGGIGQGNTGELFF

V gene: TRBV20-1
J gene: TRBJ2-7
CDR3 protein: CSARAPTPGRYEQYF

V gene: TRBV7-9
J gene: TRBJ2-5
CDR3 protein: CASSFRGWETQYF

V gene: TRBV5-1
J gene: TRBJ2-4
CDR3 protein: CASSPGGTEQNIQYF

V gene: TRBV11-2
J gene: TRBJ2-7
CDR3 protein: CASSHLQTGAREQYF

V gene: TRBV12-3/TRBV12-4
J gene: TRBJ2-7
CDR3 protein: CASTPLGSYEQYF

V gene: TRBV6-2/TRBV6-3
J gene: TRBJ1-3
CDR3 protein: CASSWTAGTGRKTGNTIYF

V gene: TRBV6-1
J gene: TRBJ2-7
CDR3 protein: CASGDGDSPYREQYF

V gene: TRBV6-4
J gene: TRBJ1-6
CDR3 protein: CASSDSARGGNSPLHF

V gene: TRBV12-3/TRBV12-4
J gene: TRBJ2-2
CDR3 protein: CASRSTSGGSNTGELFF

V gene: TRBV6-5
J gene: TRBJ1-1
CDR3 protein: CASRSRGQGVSEAFF

V gene: TRBV7-3
J gene: TRBJ2-1
CDR3 protein: CASSPLAGATYNEQFF

V gene: TRBV4-1
J gene: TRBJ2-3
CDR3 protein: CASSQGQSVDTQYF

V gene: TRBV9
J gene: TRBJ2-1
CDR3 protein: CASTSRQGFNEQFF

V gene: TRBV5-1
J gene: TRBJ1-1
CDR3 protein: CASSLFPGMGFPTLGAEAFF

V gene: TRBV5-8
J gene: TRBJ2-7
CDR3 protein: CASSISRDRYEQYF